These 15 T cell receptor beta chains were all obtained from the same sample, sequenced in a study of spatial heterogeneity in lung cancer (dated by TCRdb to about 2019). Per the publication, the time point label means: blood at routine non-recurrence follow-up after resection. Libraries were built with 5' RACE. Sequencing instrument: NextSeq 500. TCRdb reworked the public reads: Q25 trimming with fastp, MiXCR clone assembly, productive beta chains retained. CDR3 protein duplicates are merged, each entry listing the most common genes and DNA. For this sample the table gives under 20,000 distinct CDR3 sequences, of which approximately 11% were detected only once. The top ten clones comprise about 38% of the sample. Specimen: PBMCs, collected at follow-up. Receptors were obtained from a female donor with early-stage non-small cell lung cancer.

This clonotype was counted ten times or more. The rearrangement uses TRBV6-2 or TRBV6-3 and TRBJ1-2; the D is unclear. Trimming shortened V by 5 bases and J by 4 bases, and 20 bases separated the two germline ends. The CDR3 is made up of 16 amino acids. Germline V gene sequence: CDR1 MNHEY, CDR2 SVGEGT. This CDR3 reads CASSRRSISTLYGYTF. For the CDR3, the DNA is TGTGCCAGCAGTCGACGGTCCATTTCGACCCTCTATGGCTACACCTTC.

CDR3 DNA sequence: TGTGCCAGCACATCCCCTTCGGCGGTCCCGTACCAAGAGACCCAGTACTTC. It codes for CASTSPSAVPYQETQYF. V gene TRBV7-2 combines with J gene TRBJ2-5; D gene uncertain. Trimming pared 7 bases from V and 0 bases from J, leaving 21 bases between. The CDR3 extends over 17 amino acids. Germline lookup yields CDR1 SGHTA and CDR2 FQGNSA.

This chain uses TRBV7-9 with TRBJ2-5, with D perhaps TRBD1 (6 bases). Trimming took off 4 bases at V and 0 bases at J, with 12 bases between the two ends. The germline gives CDR1 SEHNR, CDR2 FQNEAQ (reference sequence). This CDR3 contains 15 residues. Written as DNA, the CDR3 is TGTGCCAGCAGCTCATCCGACAGGTACCAAGAGACCCAGTACTTC. Encoded protein: CASSSSDRYQETQYF.

In this sample, this clonotype turned up many times. This rearrangement joins TRBV6-1 to TRBJ2-7; 9 bases match TRBD1. The trim removed 6 bases at V and 4 bases at J, leaving 7 bases unmatched. This CDR3 is 14 amino acids long. Germline V gene sequence: CDR1 MNHNS, CDR2 SASEGT. This CDR3 reads CASSLTGGGYEQYF. CDR3 bases: TGTGCCAGCAGCTTAACAGGGGGCGGTTACGAGCAGTACTTC.

V gene TRBV6-2 or TRBV6-3 combines with J gene TRBJ2-1; TRBD1 matches 9 bases. The CDR3 length is 15 residues. Trimming took 6 bases from V and 2 from J; bases not matched to a gene: 5. CDR1 and CDR2 (germline): MNHEY, SVGEGT. CDR3 sequence: CASRKQGAAYNEQFF. In DNA, the CDR3 is TGTGCCAGCAGAAAACAGGGGGCGGCCTACAATGAGCAGTTCTTC.

This clonotype showed up many times. The J gene is TRBJ1-1, the V gene TRBV15; no definite D call. The CDR3 contains 16 residues. Trimming left V 0 bases short and J 4 bases short, with 15 bases between. Germline values: CDR1 LNHNV, CDR2 YYDKDF (reference sequence). The CDR3 loop is CATSRDLMIGGTEAFF. The CDR3 DNA is TGTGCCACCAGCAGAGATTTGATGATCGGAGGCACTGAAGCTTTCTTT.

The chain has TRBV4-2 and TRBJ1-4, with D perhaps TRBD1 (6 bases). CDR3 length: 17 amino acids. Trimming took off 3 bases at V and 0 bases at J, with 14 bases between the two ends. CDR1 and CDR2 from the germline V gene are LGHNA and YNFKEQ. The CDR3 DNA follows: TGTGCCAGCAGCCACGCAGGGGCTAGTCCAACTAATGAAAAACTGTTTTTT. Translation gives CASSHAGASPTNEKLFF.

In its sample, this clonotype was seen many times. This chain joins TRBV29-1 and TRBJ2-3; 14 bases agree with TRBD2. CDR3 length: 15 amino acids. After removal of 3 bases from V and 5 bases from J, the junction contained 4 bases not matched to a gene. CDR1 is SQVTM, CDR2 ANQGSEA, per germline. The CDR3 DNA is TGCAGCGTTGAGACTAGCGGGGGGGCAGGAGATACGCAGTATTTT. Its protein product is CSVETSGGAGDTQYF.

This clonotype was detected ten times or more. The chain employs TRBV7-9 and TRBJ1-2; tentatively, D is TRBD1 (5 bases). From germline, CDR1 is SEHNR and CDR2 FQNEAQ (reference sequence). The CDR3 covers 12 residues. V lost 10 bases to trimming and J lost 7 bases, with 16 bases between them. The CDR3 coding sequence is TGTGCCACCTCGGGGACCTCGGGTGGCTACACCTTC. Its translation: CATSGTSGGYTF.

The table lists this clonotype with many counts. This sequence joins TRBV11-2 and TRBJ1-4; 7 positions agree with TRBD1. Unmatched junction bases numbered 2, after V lost 2 bases and J lost 8 bases. Germline values: CDR1 SGHAT, CDR2 FQNNGV. The CDR3 consists of 13 residues. The CDR3: CASSLIRGEKLFF. The CDR3 nucleotides read TGTGCCAGCAGCTTAATCAGGGGGGAAAAACTGTTTTTT.

This clonotype was detected ten times or more. The J gene is TRBJ1-4, the V gene TRBV29-1; 9 positions agree with TRBD1. J gave up 8 bases and V 4 bases, and 5 bases lay outside the gene matches. The CDR3 has 13 amino acids. Germline CDR1 SQVTM, CDR2 ANQGSEA. CDR3 region: CSVVGTGHEKLFF. The CDR3 DNA follows: TGCAGCGTTGTTGGGACAGGGCACGAAAAACTGTTTTTT.

This clonotype ranks as medium-sized. V is TRBV5-1 and J is TRBJ2-5, with D hard to call. The germline V and J ends were trimmed by 0 bases and 3 bases, with 3 bases remaining between them. The CDR3 extends over 12 amino acids. Germline V gene sequence: CDR1 SGHRS, CDR2 YFSETQ. The CDR3 loop is CASSLGEETQYF. The CDR3 nucleotides read TGCGCCAGCAGCTTGGGAGAAGAGACCCAGTACTTC. Full variable domain (rest looked up from reference TRBV5-1 and TRBJ2-5): KAGVTQTPRYLIKTRGQQVTLSCSPISGHRSVSWYQQTPGQGLQFLFEYFSETQRNKGNFPGRFSGRQFSNSRSEMNVSTLELGDSALYLCASSLGEETQYFGPGTRLLVL.

In this sample, this clonotype turned up many times. The chain recombines TRBV29-1 with TRBJ2-7; D is uncertain. The CDR3 is made up of 12 amino acids. V dropped 3 bases and J dropped 6 bases, with 12 bases sitting between them. CDR1 and CDR2 from the germline V gene are SQVTM and ANQGSEA. CDR3 loop: CSVESGRSEQYF. CDR3 DNA: TGCAGCGTTGAGTCGGGCAGGAGCGAGCAGTACTTC.

This clonotype has a count of ten or more. The genes are TRBV5-1 and TRBJ2-1, with 11 positions matching TRBD2. Unmatched junction bases numbered 7, after V lost 8 bases and J lost 3 bases. The length of the CDR3 is 15 residues. Germline assignment: CDR1 SGHRS and CDR2 YFSETQ. DNA for the CDR3: TGCGCCAGTGGTAGCGGGAGGGCCTTCTACAATGAGCAGTTCTTC. This translates into CASGSGRAFYNEQFF.

At least ten counts were recorded for this clonotype. V is TRBV5-1 and J is TRBJ1-1, with a possible D match to TRBD1 (5 bases). Germline V gene data show CDR1 as SGHRS and CDR2 as YFSETQ. Trimming stripped 2 bases from V and 3 bases from J, with 11 bases between. CDR3 length equals 14 residues. This CDR3 is CASSFRQGDTEAFF. The CDR3 DNA reads TGCGCCAGCAGCTTTCGGCAGGGTGACACTGAAGCTTTCTTT.